Presented here are 4 T cell receptor beta chains from one specimen sequenced in a study of identical twins. MiXCR was run by TCRdb on the 5' RACE reads, yielding one entry per CDR3 protein. The sample yields roughly 480,000 distinct CDR3 sequences, approximately 24% seen once. The same specimen was also included in a second study, on T cells expressing NK-cell markers.

Sample: CD4+ T cells sorted from blood. These receptors all come from a woman under 30 in good health.

CDR3 region: CASSLSTVNTEAFF. The DNA for the CDR3 is TGCGCCAGCAGCTTGAGCACGGTGAACACTGAAGCTTTCTTT. The chain carries TRBV5-1 and TRBJ1-1; no clear D. The germline V and J ends were trimmed by 1 base and 0 bases, with 7 bases remaining between them. The CDR3 totals 14 residues. Germline V CDR1 and CDR2: SGHRS, YFSETQ.

V is TRBV9 and J is TRBJ2-3; 14 bases align to TRBD2. CDR3 size: 16 residues. Germline CDR1 reads SGDLS; CDR2 reads YYNGEE. The J segment lost 5 bases and the V segment lost 0 bases, leaving 2 bases of the junction unmatched. CDR3 residues: CASSVETSGRVDTQYF. The CDR3 DNA reads TGTGCCAGCAGCGTAGAGACTAGCGGGAGGGTAGATACGCAGTATTTT.

Only a few counts were recorded for this clonotype. The chain joins TRBV10-3 to TRBJ2-7; D is unclear. V was trimmed by 6 bases and J by 2 bases, leaving 11 bases between them. Germline V CDR1 and CDR2: ENHRY, SYGVKD. This CDR3 has 13 residues. The CDR3 is CAIRLRATYEQYF. CDR3 nucleotides: TGTGCCATCAGGCTCCGGGCAACCTACGAGCAGTACTTC.

This sequence joins TRBV5-1 and TRBJ2-3; D is ambiguous. This CDR3 spans 14 amino acids. Trimming took 0 bases from V and 5 from J, leaving 10 bases between them. Germline V gene lookup returns CDR1 SGHRS and CDR2 YFSETQ. Written as DNA, the CDR3 is TGCGCCAGCAGCTTGGAAGGGATAATAGATACGCAGTATTTT. Translation: CASSLEGIIDTQYF.